This TCR beta chain was identified in a study of regulatory T cells in long-lasting Graves disease. Study-level information: The criterion for persistent Graves' disease was over 5 years of antithyroid drugs with positive TSH receptor antibodies. Whole-study findings and limits: Graves' patients with persistent disease showed TCR diversity lower than patients newly diagnosed.

HTBI primers from iRepertoire and Arm-PCR of CDR3 regions yielded the TCR beta libraries. TCRdb passed the multiplex PCR reads through MiXCR, listing each CDR3 protein once. Among under 450,000 distinct CDR3 sequences listed, approximately 25% were seen once. Time point reported: persistent/refractory GD, antithyroid drugs over 5 years with positive TRAb. The authors made the TCR library using RNA they extracted from PBMCs. The CDR3 is 16 residues long. Germline V CDR1 and CDR2: LGHNA, YNFKEQ. The V and J ends lost 6 bases and 0 bases, in that order; junction bases with no gene match: 2. As to this clonotype: Its target is not known.

This TCR was sampled from a woman aged 40-49 years with Graves disease. The sample was peripheral blood mononuclear cells (PBMCs), taken when the disease was refractory, from a patient treated with antithyroid drugs. The rearrangement joins TRBV4-2 to TRBJ2-3, with 14 bases lining up with TRBD2. The CDR3 is CASSRLAGGSTDTQYF. CDR3 nucleotides: TGTGCCAGCAGTCGACTAGCGGGAGGGAGCACAGATACGCAGTATTTT.